These T cell receptor beta chains were read from a single sample in a study of OX40 agonist ivuxolimab in advanced cancers. TCRdb's copy holds only in-frame clones and misses some; the assay was immunoSEQ multiplex PCR. Found here are some 6,100 clones, about two thirds of them singletons; the top ten hold more than 15%. The material was CD4+ or CD8+ T cells sorted from blood, obtained in a trial of the OX40 agonist ivuxolimab. All receptors derive from an adult with an advanced solid tumor such as melanoma, head and neck, liver or kidney cancer. CDR3s include the opening cysteine and the closing phenylalanine or tryptophan. Each record gives: V gene, J gene, clone size, D gene, CDR3 DNA, CDR3 protein. A D gene is named only where the DNA matches it firmly. Not all rows give a size; the values are once, few, many and, for expanded clones, a class.

v_call: TRBV5-6
j_call: TRBJ1-2
clone_size: -
d_call: -
cdr3_nt: TGTGCCAGCAGCTTGAGGGGTGCGGGGGATGGCTACACCTTC
cdr3_aa: CASSLRGAGDGYTF

v_call: TRBV19
j_call: TRBJ1-1
clone_size: -
d_call: -
cdr3_nt: TGTGCCAGTACCAGAGAGGGTCGAAACACTGAAGCTTTCTTT
cdr3_aa: CASTREGRNTEAFF

v_call: TRBV10-3
j_call: TRBJ1-2
clone_size: large
d_call: -
cdr3_nt: TGTGCCATCAGTGAGGTGACAGGAGGCTACACCTTC
cdr3_aa: CAISEVTGGYTF

v_call: TRBV5-1
j_call: TRBJ2-7
clone_size: -
d_call: TRBD2
cdr3_nt: TGCGCCAGCAGCCTGGGGCCGGGACTAGCGGGGCTGGGGTTC
cdr3_aa: CASSLGPGLAGLGF

v_call: TRBV5-5
j_call: TRBJ2-5
clone_size: -
d_call: TRBD2
cdr3_nt: TGTGCCAGCAGCCTAAGCGGGAGGGAGACCCAGTACTTC
cdr3_aa: CASSLSGRETQYF

v_call: TRBV7-3
j_call: TRBJ1-4
clone_size: few
d_call: -
cdr3_nt: TGTGCCAGCAGCCCGTCCGGGCTCGGGGCTGAAAAACTGTTTTTT
cdr3_aa: CASSPSGLGAEKLFF

v_call: TRBV11-2
j_call: TRBJ1-2
clone_size: -
d_call: -
cdr3_nt: TGTGCCAGCAGCGAGCTAGGGGGGTTTGGCTACACCTTC
cdr3_aa: CASSELGGFGYTF

v_call: TRBV5-1
j_call: TRBJ2-5
clone_size: -
d_call: TRBD2
cdr3_nt: TGCGCCAGCAGCCTCAGCGGGGGGGCCGGAGAGACCCAGTACTTC
cdr3_aa: CASSLSGGAGETQYF

v_call: TRBV5-6
j_call: TRBJ1-2
clone_size: -
d_call: -
cdr3_nt: TGTGCCAGCAGCCCCTTGAGAGCAGGGAACTATGGCTACACCTTC
cdr3_aa: CASSPLRAGNYGYTF

v_call: TRBV7-9
j_call: TRBJ2-7
clone_size: -
d_call: -
cdr3_nt: TGTGCCAGCAGCTTAGATTCGGGGTCTTACTACGAGCAGTACTTC
cdr3_aa: CASSLDSGSYYEQYF

v_call: TRBV19
j_call: TRBJ2-7
clone_size: -
d_call: -
cdr3_nt: TGTGCCAGTAGCCCCATGGGGTCCTGGAACGAGCAGTACTTC
cdr3_aa: CASSPMGSWNEQYF

v_call: TRBV5-8
j_call: TRBJ1-2
clone_size: -
d_call: -
cdr3_nt: TGTGCCAGCAGCGTAGACGGGGACTACGGCTACACCTTC
cdr3_aa: CASSVDGDYGYTF

v_call: TRBV6-5
j_call: TRBJ2-2
clone_size: -
d_call: -
cdr3_nt: TGTGCCAGCAGTTACGGGGTCGGGGGAAACACCGGGGAGCTGTTTTTT
cdr3_aa: CASSYGVGGNTGELFF

v_call: TRBV28
j_call: TRBJ2-7
clone_size: -
d_call: -
cdr3_nt: TGTGCCAGCAGTTTCTCGTCTCCCTACGAGCAGTACTTC
cdr3_aa: CASSFSSPYEQYF

v_call: TRBV7-9
j_call: TRBJ2-7
clone_size: -
d_call: -
cdr3_nt: TGTGCCAGCAGCCAAACGTCCGAGCAGTACTTC
cdr3_aa: CASSQTSEQYF

v_call: TRBV27
j_call: TRBJ2-2
clone_size: -
d_call: -
cdr3_nt: TGTGCCAGCAATGGGGGCGGGCTCGTAACCGGGGAGCTGTTTTTT
cdr3_aa: CASNGGGLVTGELFF

v_call: TRBV4-1
j_call: TRBJ2-5
clone_size: few
d_call: TRBD2
cdr3_nt: TGCGCCAGCAGCCAAGAGGGGCTAGCGGGGGGTCTAGAGACCCAGTACTTC
cdr3_aa: CASSQEGLAGGLETQYF

v_call: TRBV28
j_call: TRBJ1-6
clone_size: -
d_call: -
cdr3_nt: TGTGCCAGCAGTTTTGAGGACAGTAGCTCCTATAATTCACCCCTCCACTTT
cdr3_aa: CASSFEDSSSYNSPLHF

v_call: TRBV6-5
j_call: TRBJ1-1
clone_size: few
d_call: -
cdr3_nt: TGTGCCAGCAGTTACCAAGGGGTGAACACTGAAGCTTTCTTT
cdr3_aa: CASSYQGVNTEAFF

v_call: TRBV19
j_call: TRBJ2-1
clone_size: -
d_call: -
cdr3_nt: TGTGCCAGTACCTCGGTGGGGGGCTACTACAATGAGCAGTTCTTC
cdr3_aa: CASTSVGGYYNEQFF

v_call: TRBV19
j_call: TRBJ2-1
clone_size: -
d_call: -
cdr3_nt: TGTGCCAGTAGTATCGCAGCGCAATTCTACAATGAGCAGTTCTTC
cdr3_aa: CASSIAAQFYNEQFF

v_call: TRBV7-2
j_call: TRBJ2-6
clone_size: -
d_call: -
cdr3_nt: TGTGCCAGCAGCTCTAGGGGCCGGGAGACAGGGGCCAACGTCCTGACTTTC
cdr3_aa: CASSSRGRETGANVLTF

v_call: TRBV4-3
j_call: TRBJ2-1
clone_size: few
d_call: TRBD2
cdr3_nt: TGCGCCAGCAGCCGGTTCTCTCCGGGACTAGCGGGAGGCGACGACAATGAGCAGTTCTTC
cdr3_aa: CASSRFSPGLAGGDDNEQFF

v_call: TRBV11-2
j_call: TRBJ2-7
clone_size: once
d_call: TRBD1
cdr3_nt: TGTGCCAGCAGCTTAGGGTCGGGACAGTACGAGCAGTACTTC
cdr3_aa: CASSLGSGQYEQYF

v_call: TRBV7-2
j_call: TRBJ2-7
clone_size: -
d_call: -
cdr3_nt: TGTGCCAGCAGCTTAGCGGAAGGACTCGAGCAGTACTTC
cdr3_aa: CASSLAEGLEQYF

v_call: TRBV10-3
j_call: TRBJ1-2
clone_size: -
d_call: TRBD1
cdr3_nt: TGTGCCATCAATGGGGGACAGGCATATGGCTACACCTTC
cdr3_aa: CAINGGQAYGYTF

v_call: TRBV19
j_call: TRBJ2-6
clone_size: few
d_call: TRBD1
cdr3_nt: TGTGCCAGTAGGGGAGTGGACAGGGGAGGCTCTGGGGCCAACGTCCTGACTTTC
cdr3_aa: CASRGVDRGGSGANVLTF

v_call: TRBV28
j_call: TRBJ2-5
clone_size: few
d_call: TRBD1
cdr3_nt: TGTGCCAGCAGCCTCGGGACAGGGCGAGAGACCCAGTACTTC
cdr3_aa: CASSLGTGRETQYF

v_call: TRBV6-1
j_call: TRBJ2-7
clone_size: -
d_call: -
cdr3_nt: TGTGCCAGCAGTGAAAGTTCGGACAGAATCTACGAGCAGTACTTC
cdr3_aa: CASSESSDRIYEQYF

v_call: TRBV11-2
j_call: TRBJ2-5
clone_size: once
d_call: TRBD1
cdr3_nt: TGTGCCAGCAGCTTAAGGGACAGGTACCAAGAGACCCAGTACTTC
cdr3_aa: CASSLRDRYQETQYF

v_call: TRBV28
j_call: TRBJ1-1
clone_size: -
d_call: -
cdr3_nt: TGTGCCAGCAGTTTGGTGGGGGGCGGGGCTGAAGCTTTCTTT
cdr3_aa: CASSLVGGGAEAFF

v_call: TRBV21-1
j_call: TRBJ2-5
clone_size: -
d_call: -
cdr3_nt: TGTGCCAGCAGTTTCCTAGCTGGAGAGACCCAGTACTTC
cdr3_aa: CASSFLAGETQYF

v_call: TRBV19
j_call: TRBJ2-5
clone_size: once
d_call: TRBD2
cdr3_nt: TGTGCCAGTAGTATAGGAGCTAGCGGGAGGTTAGGCAGAGAGACCCAGTACTTC
cdr3_aa: CASSIGASGRLGRETQYF

v_call: TRBV19
j_call: TRBJ1-5
clone_size: -
d_call: -
cdr3_nt: TGTGCCAGTAGTCCAAGTACTTATCAGCCCCAGCATTTT
cdr3_aa: CASSPSTYQPQHF

v_call: TRBV4-3
j_call: TRBJ1-1
clone_size: -
d_call: -
cdr3_nt: TGCGCCAGCAGCCCCCGGACAATCATGAACACTGAAGCTTTCTTT
cdr3_aa: CASSPRTIMNTEAFF

v_call: TRBV19
j_call: TRBJ1-5
clone_size: once
d_call: -
cdr3_nt: TGTGCCAGTAGTATAGATCTTGGTCAGCCCCAGCATTTT
cdr3_aa: CASSIDLGQPQHF

v_call: TRBV7-9
j_call: TRBJ2-1
clone_size: -
d_call: -
cdr3_nt: TGTGCCAGCAGCCGCTTTAGGGGGAGTGACAATGAGCAGTTCTTC
cdr3_aa: CASSRFRGSDNEQFF

v_call: TRBV11-2
j_call: TRBJ1-1
clone_size: -
d_call: TRBD1
cdr3_nt: TGTGCCAGCAGCTCATCTCTCAGGGGGATGGACACTGAAGCTTTCTTT
cdr3_aa: CASSSSLRGMDTEAFF

v_call: TRBV27
j_call: TRBJ1-5
clone_size: once
d_call: -
cdr3_nt: TGTGCCAGCAGTTTAGGTCAGCTGGAGCCCCAGCATTTT
cdr3_aa: CASSLGQLEPQHF

v_call: TRBV7-2
j_call: TRBJ2-7
clone_size: -
d_call: -
cdr3_nt: TGTGCCAGCAGCTTGGCGACCTTGGGCGAGCAGTACTTC
cdr3_aa: CASSLATLGEQYF

v_call: TRBV4-1
j_call: TRBJ2-7
clone_size: -
d_call: -
cdr3_nt: TGCGCCAGCGGGCCTTCGACCGAAAGCTCCTACGAGCAGTACTTC
cdr3_aa: CASGPSTESSYEQYF

v_call: TRBV28
j_call: TRBJ1-1
clone_size: -
d_call: -
cdr3_nt: TGTGCCAGCAGCCTAGCCGGGAATGTGGAAGCTTTCTTT
cdr3_aa: CASSLAGNVEAFF

v_call: TRBV7-9
j_call: TRBJ2-2
clone_size: -
d_call: TRBD1
cdr3_nt: TGTGCCAGCAGCTCTAACAGGGGATGGGGCACCGGGGAGCTGTTTTTT
cdr3_aa: CASSSNRGWGTGELFF

v_call: TRBV29-1
j_call: TRBJ2-7
clone_size: few
d_call: TRBD1
cdr3_nt: TGCAGCGTAACACAGGGGCAAAGAGAGGAGCAGTACTTC
cdr3_aa: CSVTQGQREEQYF

v_call: TRBV29-1
j_call: TRBJ2-7
clone_size: -
d_call: TRBD2
cdr3_nt: TGCAGCGTAGCCGGGACTAGCGGAGCCTACGAGCAGTACTTC
cdr3_aa: CSVAGTSGAYEQYF

v_call: TRBV6-1
j_call: TRBJ1-4
clone_size: once
d_call: TRBD1
cdr3_nt: TGTGCCAGCAGTGACGGACAGGGGGCTGATAATGAAAAACTGTTTTTT
cdr3_aa: CASSDGQGADNEKLFF

v_call: TRBV7-9
j_call: TRBJ2-7
clone_size: few
d_call: TRBD1
cdr3_nt: TGTGCCAGCAGCTCACGGGACAGCTACGAGCAGTACTTC
cdr3_aa: CASSSRDSYEQYF

v_call: TRBV6-6
j_call: TRBJ2-5
clone_size: few
d_call: TRBD2
cdr3_nt: TGTGCCAGCCCGCCCCGGGGGGAAGAGACCCAGTACTTC
cdr3_aa: CASPPRGEETQYF